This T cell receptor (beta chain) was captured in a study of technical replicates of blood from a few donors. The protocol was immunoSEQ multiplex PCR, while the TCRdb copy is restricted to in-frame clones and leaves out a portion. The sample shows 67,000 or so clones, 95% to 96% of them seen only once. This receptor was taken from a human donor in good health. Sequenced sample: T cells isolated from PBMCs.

Written as DNA, the CDR3 is TGTGCCAGCAGCTCATCTAGCGGACCATCCTACGAGCAGTACTTC. Its protein product is CASSSSSGPSYEQYF. The chain is built from TRBV13 and TRBJ2-7; TRBD2 aligns across 7 bases. Trimming took 4 bases from V and 1 from J; bases not matched to a gene: 7. Germline V gene sequence: CDR1 PRHDT, CDR2 FYEKMQ (reference sequence). This CDR3 spans 15 amino acids.